This T cell receptor (beta chain) was retrieved from a study of T cell changes during pregnancy in multiple sclerosis. This CDR3 is built from 15 residues. The ends lost 5 bases at V and 8 bases at J; junction bases unmatched: 6. The germline gives CDR1 SEHNR, CDR2 FQNEAQ (reference sequence). Libraries were prepared by immunoSEQ multiplex PCR; TCRdb keeps only in-frame clonotypes and omits some of them. This table holds around 56,000 clones, around 91% found once. There are a few counts of this clone. This material consisted of peripheral blood, taken after pregnancy. This TCR was sampled from a female donor with multiple sclerosis, enrolled in a pregnancy study. This chain joins TRBV7-9 and TRBJ1-6; 10 positions agree with TRBD1. Written as DNA, the CDR3 is TGTGCCAGCAGCCCGCGACAGGGGGCTTATTCACCCCTCCACTTT. Translated, it gives CASSPRQGAYSPLHF.